A single sample gave rise to the 8 T cell receptor beta chains below, sequenced in a study of cytomegalovirus exposure and HLA in healthy donors. The PCR had 60 Vbeta and 13 Jbeta primers. Sequenced by immunoSEQ multiplex PCR; TCRdb stores in-frame clones only, minus some. The repertoire has 150,000 to 200,000 clones, roughly 87% of them found once; the top ten carry 1.6%. Sequenced input: PBMCs. Receptors were obtained from a man in his fifties in good health and CMV-seronegative.

This chain uses TRBV9 with TRBJ2-3, with D perhaps matching TRBD2 (7 bases). V lost 4 bases and J 7 bases, leaving 13 bases between the germline ends. Germline V gene lookup returns CDR1 SGDLS and CDR2 YYNGEE. This CDR3 contains 13 residues. CDR3 sequence: CASSRGDTHTQYF. The CDR3 coding sequence is TGTGCCAGCAGCCGGGGGGACACCCATACGCAGTATTTT.

The genes are TRBV4-1 and TRBJ2-1, with D maybe TRBD2 (6 bases). V was pared by 3 bases and J by 1 base, with 10 bases between. CDR3 length: 15 amino acids. In germline, CDR1 is MGHRA, CDR2 YSYEKL. CDR3: CASSQAGISYNEQFF. DNA of the CDR3: TGCGCCAGCAGCCAGGCGGGGATTTCCTACAATGAGCAGTTCTTC.

This clone has more than one count but fewer than ten. This sequence joins TRBV7-9 and TRBJ2-3, with D possibly TRBD1 on 5 matching bases. Per germline, CDR1 SEHNR and CDR2 FQNEAQ (reference sequence). V was trimmed by 4 bases and J by 4 bases, leaving 15 bases between them. The CDR3 covers 15 residues. For the CDR3, the DNA is TGTGCCAGCAGCTCTCGAACAGGTACCCCAGATACGCAGTATTTT. It encodes CASSSRTGTPDTQYF.

This clone appeared once. The chain carries TRBV7-5 and TRBJ2-5; TRBD1, the table's D call, was not compared with the DNA. TRBV7-5 is a recognized pseudogene. The CDR3 extends over 15 amino acids. DNA for the CDR3: TGTGCCAGAAGCCCCCCAGGAAGGAAACAAGAGACCCAGTACTTC. It specifies CARSPPGRKQETQYF.

The chain recombines TRBV7-9 with TRBJ2-5, with D perhaps TRBD2 (6 bases). The CDR3 spans 15 residues. V gave up 1 base and J gave up 1 base, with 10 bases separating them. Germline values: CDR1 SEHNR, CDR2 FQNEAQ (reference sequence). This CDR3 is CASSLGWGVQETQYF. CDR3 nucleotide sequence: TGTGCCAGCAGCTTAGGGTGGGGGGTCCAAGAGACCCAGTACTTC.

The table lists this clone with a few counts. This chain links TRBV18 with TRBJ1-6; 8 bases map to TRBD1. Germline CDR1 and CDR2: KGHSH and LQKENI. V lost 4 bases to trimming and J lost 8 bases; unmatched junction nucleotides: 4. The CDR3 sequence is 14 residues long. The CDR3 loop is CASSQDRDYSPLHF. As DNA, the CDR3 is TGTGCCAGCTCACAGGACAGGGATTATTCACCCCTCCACTTT.

This rearrangement joins TRBV4-1 to TRBJ2-7; TRBD1 aligns across 11 bases. This CDR3 has 15 amino acids. V shed 0 bases, J shed 4 bases, and the junction held 2 bases outside the gene matches. The germline V gene encodes CDR1 MGHRA and CDR2 YSYEKL. The CDR3 sequence: CASSQDGTGGYEQYF. The CDR3 nucleotides read TGCGCCAGCAGCCAAGATGGGACAGGGGGTTACGAGCAGTACTTC.

This clone occurred once. This chain uses TRBV28 with TRBJ2-1, with a tentative D call TRBD2 (6 bases). CDR1 is MDHEN, CDR2 SYDVKM, per germline. Between the trimmed V and J ends, which lost 6 bases and 9 bases, there was a span of 12 bases. This CDR3 has 12 amino acids. Here the CDR3 reads CASRSGGGEQFF. In DNA, the CDR3 is TGTGCCAGCAGGTCCGGGGGTGGTGAGCAGTTCTTC.